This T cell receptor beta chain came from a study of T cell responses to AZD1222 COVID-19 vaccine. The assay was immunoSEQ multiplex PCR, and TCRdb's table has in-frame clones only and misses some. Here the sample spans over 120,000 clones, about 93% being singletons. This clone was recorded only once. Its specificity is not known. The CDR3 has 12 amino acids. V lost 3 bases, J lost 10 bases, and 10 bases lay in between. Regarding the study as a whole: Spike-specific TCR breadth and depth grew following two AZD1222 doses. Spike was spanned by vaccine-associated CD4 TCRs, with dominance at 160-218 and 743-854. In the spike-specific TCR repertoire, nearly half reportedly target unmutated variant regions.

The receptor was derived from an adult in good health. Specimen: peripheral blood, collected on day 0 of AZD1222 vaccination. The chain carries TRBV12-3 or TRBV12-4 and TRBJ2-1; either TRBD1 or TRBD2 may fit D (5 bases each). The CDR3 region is CASSFFWGEQFF. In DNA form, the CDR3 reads TGTGCCAGCAGTTTCTTTTGGGGGGAGCAGTTCTTC.